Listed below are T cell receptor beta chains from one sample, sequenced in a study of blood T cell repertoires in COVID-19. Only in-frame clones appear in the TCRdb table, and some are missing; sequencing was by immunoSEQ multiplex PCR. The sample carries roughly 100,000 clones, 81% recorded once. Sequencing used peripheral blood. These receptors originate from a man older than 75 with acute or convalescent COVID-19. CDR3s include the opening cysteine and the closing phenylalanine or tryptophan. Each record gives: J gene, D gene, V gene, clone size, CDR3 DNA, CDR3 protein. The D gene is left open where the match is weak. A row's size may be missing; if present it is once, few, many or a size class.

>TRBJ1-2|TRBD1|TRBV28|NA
TGTGCCAGCAGTTCCCCTACAGGGGGCGTTGGCTACACCTTC
CASSSPTGGVGYTF
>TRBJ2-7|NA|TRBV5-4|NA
TGTGCCAGCAGTCCCCTGTCCGGGGGAAGGCACGAGCAGTACTTC
CASSPLSGGRHEQYF
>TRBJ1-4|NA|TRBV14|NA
TGTGCCAGCAGCCTAACAACGCCCGCTAATGAAAAACTGTTTTTT
CASSLTTPANEKLFF
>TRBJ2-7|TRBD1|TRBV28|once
TGTGCCAGCACCATGAGACCGGGACAGGGGGCGCCCGAGCAGTACTTC
CASTMRPGQGAPEQYF
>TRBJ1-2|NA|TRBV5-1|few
TGCGCCAGCAGCGGCGATGGACGGGGGTCCTATGGCTACACCTTC
CASSGDGRGSYGYTF
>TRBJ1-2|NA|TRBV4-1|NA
TGCGCCAGCAGCCAAGATAGCCAGGGGACCTATGGCTACACCTTC
CASSQDSQGTYGYTF
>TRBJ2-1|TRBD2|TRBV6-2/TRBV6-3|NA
TGTGCCAGCAGTTACTCAAGCGGGAGTTCCTACAATGAGCAGTTCTTC
CASSYSSGSSYNEQFF
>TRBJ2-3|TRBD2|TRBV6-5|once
TGTGCCAGCAGTTGGCGCACTAGCGGAAAGGATACGCAGTATTTT
CASSWRTSGKDTQYF
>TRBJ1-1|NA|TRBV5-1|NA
TGCGCCAGCAGCTTGGCGGTGCGTGGGCTGAACACTGAAGCTTTCTTT
CASSLAVRGLNTEAFF
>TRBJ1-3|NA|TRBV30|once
TGTGCGGGAGGGGGGAACGGAAACACCATATATTTT
CAGGGNGNTIYF
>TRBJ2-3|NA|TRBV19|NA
TGTGCCAGTAGTATCCAGCGGCAAGAAGATACGCAGTATTTT
CASSIQRQEDTQYF
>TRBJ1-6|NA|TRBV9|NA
TGTGCCAGCAGCGCGCGGGGTAATTCACCCCTCCACTTT
CASSARGNSPLHF
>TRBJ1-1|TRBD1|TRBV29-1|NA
TGCAGCGCCGAGGGACAGGGGAACACTGAAGCTTTCTTT
CSAEGQGNTEAFF
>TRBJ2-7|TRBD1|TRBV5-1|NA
TGCGCCAGCAGCTTGTCCACAGGGGAAGGCTACGAGCAGTACTTC
CASSLSTGEGYEQYF
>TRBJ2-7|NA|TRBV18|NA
TGTGCCAGCTCACCGGGAGTAAGCGTCTACGAGCAGTACTTC
CASSPGVSVYEQYF
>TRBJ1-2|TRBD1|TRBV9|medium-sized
TGTGCCAGCAGCGTAGTAGGGACAGCAACCTATGGCTACACCTTC
CASSVVGTATYGYTF
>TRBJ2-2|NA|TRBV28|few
TGTGCCAGCAGTTTACGACAGTTCTACACCGGGGAGCTGTTTTTT
CASSLRQFYTGELFF
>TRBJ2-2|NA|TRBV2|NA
TGTGCCAGCAGTCGGGCTAGCGCCACCGGGGAGCTGTTTTTT
CASSRASATGELFF
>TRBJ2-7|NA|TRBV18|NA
TGTGCCAGCTCACCACCGGACAGCTACGAGCAGTACTTC
CASSPPDSYEQYF
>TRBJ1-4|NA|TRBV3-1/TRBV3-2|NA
TGTGCCAGCAGCCAAGATCTCGGGGGAGAAAAACTGTTTTTT
CASSQDLGGEKLFF
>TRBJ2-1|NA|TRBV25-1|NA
TGTGCCAGCGCCTTACTAGGATCCTTGAGCTCCTACAATGAGCAGTTCTTC
CASALLGSLSSYNEQFF
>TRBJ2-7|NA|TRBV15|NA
TGTGCCACCAGCAGAGATACAGCCCCATCCTACGAGCAGTACTTC
CATSRDTAPSYEQYF
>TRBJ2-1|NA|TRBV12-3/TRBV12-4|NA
TGTGCCAGCAGTTTCGGGGTCGGTGAGCAGTTCTTC
CASSFGVGEQFF
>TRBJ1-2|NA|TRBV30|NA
TGTGCCTGGAGCGCCCTGGACAAGACCTATGGCTACACCTTC
CAWSALDKTYGYTF
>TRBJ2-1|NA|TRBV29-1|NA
TGCAGCGTTGGTCTCAGCTCCTACAATGAGCAGTTCTTC
CSVGLSSYNEQFF
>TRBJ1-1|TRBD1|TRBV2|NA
TGTGCCAGCATCCTGATGACAGGGGGTGAAGCTTTCTTT
CASILMTGGEAFF
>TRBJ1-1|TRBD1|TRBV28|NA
TGTGCCAGCAGCTCTCGCAGGTCAGGGGGCTCGTTTTCAGCTTTCTTT
CASSSRRSGGSFSAFF
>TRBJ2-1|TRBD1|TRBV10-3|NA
TGTGCCATCAGTGCTAGGGAGGGGACAGGGGGTTTTAATGAGCAGTTCTTC
CAISAREGTGGFNEQFF
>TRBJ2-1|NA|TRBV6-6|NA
TGTGCCAGCAGTTACACCCCCCAGACGGGCTACAATGAGCAGTTCTTC
CASSYTPQTGYNEQFF
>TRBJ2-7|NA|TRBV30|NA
TGTGCCTGGAGTTCGGACAGATACGAGCAGTACTTC
CAWSSDRYEQYF
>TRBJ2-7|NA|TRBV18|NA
TGTGCCAGCTCACCAAGATTGGGTCAGGGTCGCCACGAGCAGTACTTC
CASSPRLGQGRHEQYF
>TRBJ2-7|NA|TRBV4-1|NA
TGCGCCAGCAGCCGGACCAGGGTAGGCTCCTACGAGCAGTACTTC
CASSRTRVGSYEQYF
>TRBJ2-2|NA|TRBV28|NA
TGTGCCAGCAGTGAGGGTCGGGTTCCGACCGGGGAGCTGTTTTTT
CASSEGRVPTGELFF
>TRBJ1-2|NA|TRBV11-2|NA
TGTGCCAGCAGCTTGGGACTCGGCTATGGCTACACCTTC
CASSLGLGYGYTF
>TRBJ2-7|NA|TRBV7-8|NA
TGTGCCAGCAGCTTAGGACAACACTACGAGCAGTACTTC
CASSLGQHYEQYF
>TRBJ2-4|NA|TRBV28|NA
TGTGCCAGCAGTCCCCAAGACTTAGCCAAAAACATTCAGTACTTC
CASSPQDLAKNIQYF
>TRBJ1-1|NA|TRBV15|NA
TGTGCCACCAGCAGAGATGGGCGGGCAGCTTTCTTT
CATSRDGRAAFF
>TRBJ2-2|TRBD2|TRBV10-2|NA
TGCGCCAGCACTCGACTAGCGGGGTCGAACACCGGGGAGCTGTTTTTT
CASTRLAGSNTGELFF
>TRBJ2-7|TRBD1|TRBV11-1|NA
TGTGCCAGCAGCCTCGGACAGGGATTTACCTACGAGCAGTACTTC
CASSLGQGFTYEQYF
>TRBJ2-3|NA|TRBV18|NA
TGTGCCAGCTCACCAGAGGTCACACGCACAGATACGCAGTATTTT
CASSPEVTRTDTQYF
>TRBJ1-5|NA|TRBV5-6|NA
TGTGCCAGCAGCTCGGTAACAGGGCCCCAGCATTTT
CASSSVTGPQHF
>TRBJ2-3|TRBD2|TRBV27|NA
TGTGCCAGCAGTTTATCGGCGGGAGCCATCACAGATACGCAGTATTTT
CASSLSAGAITDTQYF
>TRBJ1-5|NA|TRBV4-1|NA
TGCGCCAGCAGCCAACCGAAGACAGGCTATAGCAATCAGCCCCAGCATTTT
CASSQPKTGYSNQPQHF
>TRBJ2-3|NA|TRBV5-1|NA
TGCGCCAGCAGCATATATAGAACAGATACGCAGTATTTT
CASSIYRTDTQYF
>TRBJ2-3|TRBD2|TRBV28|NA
TGTGCCAGCAGTCCCCCGACTAGCGGACATAGCACAGATACGCAGTATTTT
CASSPPTSGHSTDTQYF
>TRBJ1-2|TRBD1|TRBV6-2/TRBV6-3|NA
TGTGCCAGCAGTTACGACAGGGAGACTTATGGCTACACCTTC
CASSYDRETYGYTF
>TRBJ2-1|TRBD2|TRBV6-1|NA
TGTGCCAGCAGTGAGTATACTAGCGGGAGGGCCATTTACAATGAGCAGTTCTTC
CASSEYTSGRAIYNEQFF
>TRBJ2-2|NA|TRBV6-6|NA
TGTGCCAGCAAAAAAGACAGTACCGGGGAGCTGTTTTTT
CASKKDSTGELFF
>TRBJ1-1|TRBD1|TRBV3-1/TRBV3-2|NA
TGTGCCAGCAGCCCGACAGGGTCATCGACTGAAGCTTTCTTT
CASSPTGSSTEAFF
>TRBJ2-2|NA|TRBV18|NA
TGTGCCAGCTCACCTCTATCCGGGATAACGAACACCGGGGAGCTGTTTTTT
CASSPLSGITNTGELFF
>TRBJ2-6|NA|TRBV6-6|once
TGTGCCAGCAGCCGACAACAGGGATGGTCTGGGGCCAACGTCCTGACTTTC
CASSRQQGWSGANVLTF
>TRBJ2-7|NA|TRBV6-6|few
TGTGCCAGCAGTTACTCGAGCGAAGAGCAGTACTTC
CASSYSSEEQYF
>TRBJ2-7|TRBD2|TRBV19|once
TGTGCCAGTAGTGCGAGGACTAGCGGGCGAACCTACGAGCAGTACTTC
CASSARTSGRTYEQYF